The sequence of this TCR beta chain was determined in a study of identical twins. This clonotype was detected only a few times. What it binds is unknown. A template switching step contributed a universal primer site, while unique molecular identifiers were present in the cDNA. Each CDR3 protein is one row after TCRdb ran MiXCR on the 5' RACE reads. The table lists around 550,000 distinct CDR3 sequences, roughly 15% of them singletons. The CDR3 sequence is 19 residues long. The V segment lost 4 bases and the J segment 0 bases; nucleotides outside the gene matches: 10. Germline assignment: CDR1 SGHDN and CDR2 FVKESK. Study-wide findings and caveats: Analyses of zero insertions could, in part, be confounded by invariant MAIT and iNKT cells. Memory repertoires showed no such pattern, whereas abundant cord blood beta clonotypes carried fewer insertions.

The same sample was also studied in work on yellow fever vaccine responses in identical twins. That work contributes: Twins reportedly had a vaccine T cell response that seemed partly convergent, partly personalized.

Sequencing input: CD4+ T cells sorted from blood. The sequence was obtained from a woman aged 18-35 years in good health. The chain joins TRBV14 to TRBJ2-1, with TRBD1 matching over 12 bases. CDR3 sequence: CASSPRDRGLHSSYNEQFF. In DNA, the CDR3 is TGTGCCAGCAGCCCCCGGGACAGGGGGCTACATAGCTCCTACAATGAGCAGTTCTTC.